This entry concerns a single T cell receptor beta chain. The data are from a study of blood T cell repertoires in COVID-19. The wider study: COVID-19 samples from acute and convalescent phases originated in the United States, Italy and Spain. PBMCs, B-cell-depleted T cells, or T cells were the source of the cDNA or gDNA that made up the material.

Per the study methods: Amplifying reference gene primers gave estimates of nucleated cell counts. The protocol was immunoSEQ multiplex PCR, while the TCRdb copy is restricted to in-frame clones and leaves out a portion. The V and J calls and clone size come from that table; D and trimming were worked out from the DNA. The table lists fewer than 40,000 clones, 60% to 85% of them singletons. The CDR3 has 14 residues. V lost 5 bases to trimming and J lost 5 bases; unmatched junction nucleotides: 4. The germline V gene encodes CDR1 SGHTA and CDR2 FQGTGA. The source material was peripheral blood. The receptor's source is a man aged 60 to 75 with active COVID-19. J is TRBJ2-3 and V is TRBV7-3; TRBD2 matches 10 bases. The CDR3 coding sequence is TGTGCCAGCAGCGTACGACTAGCGGGAGATACGCAGTATTTT. This sequence encodes CASSVRLAGDTQYF.